This is a list of T cell receptor beta chains from one sample in a study of T cell responses to AZD1222 COVID-19 vaccine. Clones were sequenced by immunoSEQ multiplex PCR, and TCRdb holds only the in-frame ones, with some missing. The data show about 130,000 clones, with around 90% seen just once and about 1.9% held by the top ten. The sample consisted of peripheral blood, taken on day 0 of AZD1222 vaccination. The receptors derive from an adult in good health. CDR3s include the opening cysteine and the closing phenylalanine or tryptophan. D genes are given only for firm matches. Only some rows state a clone size, as once, few, many or a class for expanded clones.

J,size,D,V,DNA,CDR3
TRBJ2-3,NA,NA,TRBV7-2,TGTGCCAGCAGCTTATTTGGGATTCGGGGAGATACGCAGTATTTT,CASSLFGIRGDTQYF
TRBJ1-2,NA,TRBD1,TRBV5-1,TGCGCCAGCAGACCTACCGGGACAGGGAGAACTGGCTACACCTTC,CASRPTGTGRTGYTF
TRBJ2-3,once,NA,TRBV9,TGTGCCAGCAGCGTAGGGGGACCCTCCACAGATACGCAGTATTTT,CASSVGGPSTDTQYF
TRBJ2-5,NA,NA,TRBV5-1,TGCGCCAGCAGCACTAACCCCCAAGAGACCCAGTACTTC,CASSTNPQETQYF
TRBJ1-4,NA,NA,TRBV10-3,TGTGCCACGACAGCCAGGGTAGGGGATGAAAAACTGTTTTTT,CATTARVGDEKLFF
TRBJ1-2,NA,NA,TRBV28,TGTGCCAGCAGTTTATACGGGGCAGGGAGCAGCTACACCTTC,CASSLYGAGSSYTF
TRBJ2-3,NA,TRBD2,TRBV12-5,TGTGCTAGTGGTTTGGTAGGACTAGCGGGGGGGAACACAGATACGCAGTATTTT,CASGLVGLAGGNTDTQYF
TRBJ2-7,NA,NA,TRBV27,TGTGCCAGCAGTCCCGGACTCCCGCGGGACGAGCAGTACTTC,CASSPGLPRDEQYF
TRBJ1-1,NA,TRBD1,TRBV6-5,TGTGCCAGCAGTTGGGACAGGGGTATGAACACTGAAGCTTTCTTT,CASSWDRGMNTEAFF
TRBJ2-1,NA,TRBD2,TRBV5-4,TGTGCCAGCAGCTCTCCCTTTATTCGGACTAGCGGGGAAATCAATGAGCAGTTCTTC,CASSSPFIRTSGEINEQFF
TRBJ2-7,NA,NA,TRBV5-4,TGTGCCAGCAGCTTGGGGTCGAGGGGTAGCTCCTACGAGCAGTACTTC,CASSLGSRGSSYEQYF
TRBJ2-5,NA,TRBD2,TRBV3-1/TRBV3-2,TGTGCCAGCAGCCAAGGGACTAGCGGGGCGAGAGAGACCCAGTACTTC,CASSQGTSGARETQYF
TRBJ1-5,NA,NA,TRBV7-2,TGTGCCAGCAGCTTAGTGGATGATCAGCCCCAGCATTTT,CASSLVDDQPQHF
TRBJ2-1,NA,TRBD2,TRBV4-2,TGTGCCAGCAGCCTACGAGGGGAGGGGATGATATACAATGAGCAGTTCTTC,CASSLRGEGMIYNEQFF
TRBJ2-3,NA,NA,TRBV3-1/TRBV3-2,TGTGCCAGCAGCCAAGAAGGGGGGACCGCTCAGGGAACGCAGTATTTT,CASSQEGGTAQGTQYF
TRBJ1-2,NA,NA,TRBV12-3/TRBV12-4,TGTGCCAGCAGTTTAAGGCCCCAGGCTGGCTACACCTTC,CASSLRPQAGYTF
TRBJ1-5,NA,TRBD1,TRBV11-2,TGTGCCAGCAGCTTAGAGGGACAGTTTAATCAGCCCCAGCATTTT,CASSLEGQFNQPQHF
TRBJ2-2,NA,TRBD1,TRBV4-1,TGCGCCAGCAGCCATATATACCGAGGGGACAGGGAGACCGGGGAGCTGTTTTTT,CASSHIYRGDRETGELFF
TRBJ2-7,NA,NA,TRBV7-8,TGTGCCAGCAGACCCAGGGGCTCCTACGAGCAGTACTTC,CASRPRGSYEQYF
TRBJ1-2,NA,NA,TRBV20-1,TGCAGTGTTGGGTACACAGATCGCCGCGCCTTC,CSVGYTDRRAF
TRBJ1-1,NA,TRBD1,TRBV7-9,TGTGCCAGCAGCCCGAGTACCGGACAGGGTAACACTGAAGCTTTCTTT,CASSPSTGQGNTEAFF
TRBJ1-2,NA,TRBD1,TRBV6-2/TRBV6-3,TGTGCCAGCAGCAGCCAGTCCGGGACAGCCGCCTCTGGCTACACCTTC,CASSSQSGTAASGYTF
TRBJ2-5,NA,TRBD2,TRBV7-9,TGTGCCAGCAGCCCACTAGCGGGGGGACAAGAGACCCAGTACTTC,CASSPLAGGQETQYF